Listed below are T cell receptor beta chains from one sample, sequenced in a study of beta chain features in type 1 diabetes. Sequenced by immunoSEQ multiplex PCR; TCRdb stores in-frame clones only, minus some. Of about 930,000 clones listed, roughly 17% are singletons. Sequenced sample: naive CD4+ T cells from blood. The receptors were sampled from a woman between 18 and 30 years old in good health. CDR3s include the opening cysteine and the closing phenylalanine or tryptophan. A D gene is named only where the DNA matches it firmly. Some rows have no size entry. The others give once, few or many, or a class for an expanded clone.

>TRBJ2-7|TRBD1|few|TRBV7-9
TGTGCCAGCAGCTTAGAACAGGGGGCGGGTGAGCAGTACTTC
CASSLEQGAGEQYF
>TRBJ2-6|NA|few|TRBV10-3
TGTGCCATCAGTGATAGGATTAGCTCTGGGGCCAACGTCCTGACTTTC
CAISDRISSGANVLTF
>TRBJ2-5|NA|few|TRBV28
TGTGCCACCTGGGAGCGCCAAGAGACCCAGTACTTC
CATWERQETQYF
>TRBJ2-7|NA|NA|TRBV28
TGTGCCAGCAGTCCCTGGACTGTCTCCTACGAGCAGTACTTC
CASSPWTVSYEQYF
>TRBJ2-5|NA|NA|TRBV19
TGTGCCAGTAGTATCGCGGGGGCGCGGGAGACCCAGTACTTC
CASSIAGARETQYF
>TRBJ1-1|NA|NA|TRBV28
TGTGCCAGCAGCCTGGTGGGTGAAGCTTTCTTT
CASSLVGEAFF
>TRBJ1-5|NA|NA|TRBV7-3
TGTGCCAGCAGCTTTCCCTGGAGGCAGCCCAATCAGCCCCAGCATTTT
CASSFPWRQPNQPQHF
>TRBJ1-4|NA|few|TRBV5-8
TGTGCCAGCACTTTGCAACGGGGTGAAAAACTGTTTTTT
CASTLQRGEKLFF
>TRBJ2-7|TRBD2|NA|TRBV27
TGTGCCAGCAGTTTAATCAGCGGGAGAGGCGAGCAGTACTTC
CASSLISGRGEQYF
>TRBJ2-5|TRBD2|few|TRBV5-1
TGCGCCAGCAGCTCCCTAATAGCGGGGCAAGAGACCCAGTACTTC
CASSSLIAGQETQYF
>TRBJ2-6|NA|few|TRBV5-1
TGCGCCAGCAGCTTGGGTTACGTCTCTGGGGCCAACGTCCTGACTTTC
CASSLGYVSGANVLTF
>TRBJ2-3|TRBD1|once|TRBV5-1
TGCGCCAGCAGCTTGGCCATCAGGGGGAGCACAGATACGCAGTATTTT
CASSLAIRGSTDTQYF
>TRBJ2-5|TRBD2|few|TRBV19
TGTGCCAGTAGTCCTCTCGGGCACCAGGGAGGGACCGGCGAGACCCAGTACTTC
CASSPLGHQGGTGETQYF
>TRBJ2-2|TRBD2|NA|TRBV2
TGTGCCAGCACGCGGGAGCCTACCGGGGAGCTGTTTTTT
CASTREPTGELFF
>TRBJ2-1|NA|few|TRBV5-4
TGTGCCAGCAGGGTGCAACAGGGCAATGAGCAGTTCTTC
CASRVQQGNEQFF
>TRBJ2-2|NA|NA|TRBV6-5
TGTGCCAGCAGTTACGTCGCCCAGCGGGCCACCGGGGAGCTGTTTTTT
CASSYVAQRATGELFF
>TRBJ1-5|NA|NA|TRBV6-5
TGTGCCAGCAGCCTTTCTCGGGGGCGTCAGCCCCAGCATTTT
CASSLSRGRQPQHF
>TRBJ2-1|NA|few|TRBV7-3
TGTGCCAGCAGCTTTTCCCCCTACAATGAGCAGTTCTTC
CASSFSPYNEQFF
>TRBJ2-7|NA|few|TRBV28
TGTGCCAGCAGTTCCCCCGGGGAGCGCTACGAGCAGTACTTC
CASSSPGERYEQYF
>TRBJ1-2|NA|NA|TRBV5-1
TGCGCCAGCAGCGTATCGGCAGAGATCAACTATGGCTACACCTTC
CASSVSAEINYGYTF
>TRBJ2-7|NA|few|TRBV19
TGTGCCAGTAGTATAGGCTTCAGGAAAAGCTCCTACGAGCAGTACTTC
CASSIGFRKSSYEQYF
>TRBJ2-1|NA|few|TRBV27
TGTGCCAGCAGTCCCAGGCGAGTCCATGAGCAGTTCTTC
CASSPRRVHEQFF
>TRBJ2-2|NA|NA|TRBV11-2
TGTGCCAGCAGCTTAGGAAGGACAGATCACACCGGGGAGCTGTTTTTT
CASSLGRTDHTGELFF
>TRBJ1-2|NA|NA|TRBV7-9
TGTGCCAGCAGCTTAGGACAGCAGACCTATGGCTACACCTTC
CASSLGQQTYGYTF
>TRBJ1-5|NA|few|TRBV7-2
TGTGCCAGCAGCTTAAGGGGTGATCAGCCCCAGCATTTT
CASSLRGDQPQHF
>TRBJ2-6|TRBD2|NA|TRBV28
TGTGCCAGCAGTTTCGGCCCTCGACTAGCGGTTCAACAATCTGGGGCCAACGTCCTGACTTTC
CASSFGPRLAVQQSGANVLTF
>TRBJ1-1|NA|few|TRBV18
TGTGCCAGCTTCGTCGATGGGGGCCGCACTGAAGCTTTCTTT
CASFVDGGRTEAFF
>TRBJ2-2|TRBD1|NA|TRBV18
TGTGCCAGCTCACTTCAACGACAGGGCCCTCCGACCACCGGGGAGCTGTTTTTT
CASSLQRQGPPTTGELFF
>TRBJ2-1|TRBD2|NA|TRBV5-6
TGTGCCAGCAGCTTGAGCGGGACCTACAATGAGCAGTTCTTC
CASSLSGTYNEQFF
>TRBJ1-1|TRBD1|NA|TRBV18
TGTGCCAGCTCACAGGGGGCCAGGAACACTGAAGCTTTCTTT
CASSQGARNTEAFF
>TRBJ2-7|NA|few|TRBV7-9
TGTGCCAGCAGCCGCACGTCGGCTAGCGTGGGTTACGAGCAGTACTTC
CASSRTSASVGYEQYF
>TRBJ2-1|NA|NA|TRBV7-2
TGTGCCAGCAGCTTAAAGGGTCCGTTGAGAGGAGGCTACAATGAGCAGTTCTTC
CASSLKGPLRGGYNEQFF
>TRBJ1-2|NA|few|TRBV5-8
TGTGCCAGCAGCTTGGGGCCCGGGTCCTACTATGGCTACACCTTC
CASSLGPGSYYGYTF
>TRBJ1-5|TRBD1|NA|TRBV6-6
TGTGCCAGCAGTGGCGGGACAGGTTACAATCAGCCCCAGCATTTT
CASSGGTGYNQPQHF
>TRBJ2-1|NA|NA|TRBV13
TGTGCCAGCAGCCAATTCGGTGAGGGGCATGGGAATGAGCAGTTCTTC
CASSQFGEGHGNEQFF
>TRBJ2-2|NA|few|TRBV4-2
TGTGCCAGCAGCCATGATAGACTGAACACCGGGGAGCTGTTTTTT
CASSHDRLNTGELFF
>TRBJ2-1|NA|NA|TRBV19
TGTGCCAGTAGAACTTGGACCTCTGCCCCCTACAATGAGCAGTTCTTC
CASRTWTSAPYNEQFF
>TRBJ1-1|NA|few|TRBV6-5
TGTGCCAGCAGTTCGCCGGCAGGGGACACTGAAGCTTTCTTT
CASSSPAGDTEAFF
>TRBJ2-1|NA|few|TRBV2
TGTGCCAGCTCCCCCGGGGCCTACAATGAGCAGTTCTTC
CASSPGAYNEQFF
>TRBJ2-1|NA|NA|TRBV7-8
TGTGCCAGCAGCTACCGAAGTTCCTACAATGAGCAGTTCTTC
CASSYRSSYNEQFF
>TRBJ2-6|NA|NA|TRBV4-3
TGCGCCAGCAGCCAATCGGCTTCCACCTCAAGGGCTGGGGCCAACGTCCTGACTTTC
CASSQSASTSRAGANVLTF
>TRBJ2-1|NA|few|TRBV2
TGTGCCAGTGGTGGGCCCCAGTCGGGGCAACAACAGTTCTTC
CASGGPQSGQQQFF
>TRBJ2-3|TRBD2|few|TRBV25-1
TGTGCCAGCAGTGAGTGGACTAGTGCAGATACGCAGTATTTT
CASSEWTSADTQYF
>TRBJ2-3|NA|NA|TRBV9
TGTGCCAGCAGCGCGTATGGGGCACCTAGCACAGATACGCAGTATTTT
CASSAYGAPSTDTQYF
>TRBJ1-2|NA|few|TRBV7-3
TGTGCCAGCAGCTTCTCGACAGGATATGGCTACACCTTC
CASSFSTGYGYTF
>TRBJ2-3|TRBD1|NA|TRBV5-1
TGCGCCAGCAGCCGGGACAGGGGGCTTGGAGATACGCAGTATTTT
CASSRDRGLGDTQYF
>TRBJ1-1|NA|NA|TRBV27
TGTGCCAGCAGTTCGGGGGGAAGTGGGAACACTGAAGCTTTCTTT
CASSSGGSGNTEAFF
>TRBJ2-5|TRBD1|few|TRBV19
TGTGCCAGTAGTATCTCACCGGGACAGAAGACCCAGTACTTC
CASSISPGQKTQYF
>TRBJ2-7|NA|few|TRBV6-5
TGTGCCAGCAGCCGTAAGGCAGCGAGCGCCCACGAGCAGTACTTC
CASSRKAASAHEQYF
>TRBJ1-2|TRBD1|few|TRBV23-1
TGCGCCAGCAGTCAATCGATTGGACAGGGAAAATCTCCTAACTATGGCTACACCTTC
CASSQSIGQGKSPNYGYTF
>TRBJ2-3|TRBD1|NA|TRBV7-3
TGTGCCAGCAGCTTGACAGGGGGTAGGACAGATACGCAGTATTTT
CASSLTGGRTDTQYF
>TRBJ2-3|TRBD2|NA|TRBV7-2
TGTGCCAGCAGCTTAGCGCCGTCTCGACTAGCGGGTGCAGATACGCAGTATTTT
CASSLAPSRLAGADTQYF
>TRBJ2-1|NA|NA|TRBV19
TGTGCCAGTAGTCCGTGGACAGCCACAATTGAGCAGTTCTTC
CASSPWTATIEQFF
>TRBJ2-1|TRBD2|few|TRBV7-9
TGTGCCAGCAGCCCTGGGACTAGCGGGAGAGAGGAGCAGTTCTTC
CASSPGTSGREEQFF
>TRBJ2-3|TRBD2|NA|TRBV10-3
TGTGCCATCAGTTCCCTAGCGGTTCCGGGCACAGATACGCAGTATTTT
CAISSLAVPGTDTQYF